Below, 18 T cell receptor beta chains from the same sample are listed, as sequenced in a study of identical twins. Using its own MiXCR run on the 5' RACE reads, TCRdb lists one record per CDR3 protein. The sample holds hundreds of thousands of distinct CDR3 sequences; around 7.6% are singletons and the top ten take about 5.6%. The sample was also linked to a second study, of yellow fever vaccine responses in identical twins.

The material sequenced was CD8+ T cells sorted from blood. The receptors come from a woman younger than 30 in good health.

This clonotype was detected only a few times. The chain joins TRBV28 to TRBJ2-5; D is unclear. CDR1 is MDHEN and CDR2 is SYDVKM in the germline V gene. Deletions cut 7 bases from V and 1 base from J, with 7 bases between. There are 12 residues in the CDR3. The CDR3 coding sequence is TGTGCCAGCAAGGGCAGCCAAGAGACCCAGTACTTC. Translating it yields CASKGSQETQYF.

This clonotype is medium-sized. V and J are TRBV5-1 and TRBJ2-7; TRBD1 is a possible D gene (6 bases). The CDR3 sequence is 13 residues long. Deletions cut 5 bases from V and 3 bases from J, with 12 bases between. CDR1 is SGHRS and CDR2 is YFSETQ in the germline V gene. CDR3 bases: TGCGCCAGCAGAGAGGAAGGGGGCTACGAGCAGTACTTC. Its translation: CASREEGGYEQYF.

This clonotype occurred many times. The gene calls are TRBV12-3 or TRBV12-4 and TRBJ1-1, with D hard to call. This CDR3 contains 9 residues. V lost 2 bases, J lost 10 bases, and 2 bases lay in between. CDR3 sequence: CASSLPAFF. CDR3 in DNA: TGTGCCAGCAGTTTACCAGCTTTCTTT.

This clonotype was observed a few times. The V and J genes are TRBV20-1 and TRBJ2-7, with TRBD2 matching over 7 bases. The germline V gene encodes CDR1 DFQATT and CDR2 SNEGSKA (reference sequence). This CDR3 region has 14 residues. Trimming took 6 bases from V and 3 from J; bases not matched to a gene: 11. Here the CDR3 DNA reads TGCAGTGCCCCCCGGGGTTCGGGGGGCTACGAGCAGTACTTC. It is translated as CSAPRGSGGYEQYF.

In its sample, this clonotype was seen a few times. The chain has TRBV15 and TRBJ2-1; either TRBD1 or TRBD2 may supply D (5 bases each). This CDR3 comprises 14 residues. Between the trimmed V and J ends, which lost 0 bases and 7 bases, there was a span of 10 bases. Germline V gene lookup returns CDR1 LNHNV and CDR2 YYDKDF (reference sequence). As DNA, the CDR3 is TGTGCCACCAGCAGAGAGGGGACCGATAATGAGCAGTTCTTC. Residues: CATSREGTDNEQFF.

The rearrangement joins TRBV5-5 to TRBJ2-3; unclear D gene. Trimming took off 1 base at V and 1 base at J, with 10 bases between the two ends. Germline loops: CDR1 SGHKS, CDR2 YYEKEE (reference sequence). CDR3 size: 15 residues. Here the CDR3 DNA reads TGTGCCAGCAGCTTGAGACTCGATGGCACAGATACGCAGTATTTT. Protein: CASSLRLDGTDTQYF.

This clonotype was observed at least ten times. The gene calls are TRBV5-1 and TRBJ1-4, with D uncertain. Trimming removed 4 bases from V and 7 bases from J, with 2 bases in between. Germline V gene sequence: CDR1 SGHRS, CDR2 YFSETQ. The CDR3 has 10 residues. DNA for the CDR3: TGCGCCAGCAGCCCTGAAAAACTGTTTTTT. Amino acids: CASSPEKLFF.

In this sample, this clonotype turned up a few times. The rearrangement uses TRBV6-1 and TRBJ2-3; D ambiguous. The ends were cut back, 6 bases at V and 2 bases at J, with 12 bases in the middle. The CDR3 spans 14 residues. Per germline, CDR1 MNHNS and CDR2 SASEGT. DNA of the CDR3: TGTGCCAGCAGCCAGTTTAAGGTCACAGATACGCAGTATTTT. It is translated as CASSQFKVTDTQYF.

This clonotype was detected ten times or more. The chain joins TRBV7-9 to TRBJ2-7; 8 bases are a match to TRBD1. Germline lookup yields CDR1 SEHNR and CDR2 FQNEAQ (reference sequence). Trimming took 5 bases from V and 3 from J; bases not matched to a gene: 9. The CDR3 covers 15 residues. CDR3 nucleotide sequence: TGTGCCAGCAGCGGGCCGGGACAGGTGAACTACGAGCAGTACTTC. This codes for CASSGPGQVNYEQYF.

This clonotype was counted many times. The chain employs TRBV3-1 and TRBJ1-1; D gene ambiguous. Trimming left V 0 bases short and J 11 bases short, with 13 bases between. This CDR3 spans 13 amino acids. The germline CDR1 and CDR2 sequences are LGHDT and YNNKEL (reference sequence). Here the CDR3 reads CASSQDRAGMAFF. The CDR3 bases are TGTGCCAGCAGCCAAGATCGTGCAGGAATGGCTTTCTTT.

CDR3 nucleotides: TGCGCCAGCAGCCAAGAATTTGTATACGGGGAGCTGTTTTTT. Its translation: CASSQEFVYGELFF. V is TRBV4-1 and J is TRBJ2-2; no firm D call. V was trimmed by 0 bases and J by 7 bases, leaving 9 bases between them. CDR1 is MGHRA and CDR2 is YSYEKL in the germline V gene. This CDR3 contains 14 residues.

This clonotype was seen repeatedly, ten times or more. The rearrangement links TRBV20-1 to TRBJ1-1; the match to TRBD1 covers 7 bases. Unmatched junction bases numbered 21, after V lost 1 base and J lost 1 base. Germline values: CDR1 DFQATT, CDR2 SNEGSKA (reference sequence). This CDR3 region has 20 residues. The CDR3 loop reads CSARVSVVVDKGARNTEAFF. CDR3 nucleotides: TGCAGTGCTAGAGTCTCGGTTGTTGTGGACAAGGGGGCAAGGAACACTGAAGCTTTCTTT.

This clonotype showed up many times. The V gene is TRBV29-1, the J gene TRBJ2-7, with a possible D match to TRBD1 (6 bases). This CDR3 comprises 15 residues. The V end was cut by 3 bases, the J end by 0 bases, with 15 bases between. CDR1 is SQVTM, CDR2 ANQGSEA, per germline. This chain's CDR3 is CSVEVFRGDSYEQYF. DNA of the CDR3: TGCAGCGTTGAGGTATTCAGGGGAGACTCCTACGAGCAGTACTTC.

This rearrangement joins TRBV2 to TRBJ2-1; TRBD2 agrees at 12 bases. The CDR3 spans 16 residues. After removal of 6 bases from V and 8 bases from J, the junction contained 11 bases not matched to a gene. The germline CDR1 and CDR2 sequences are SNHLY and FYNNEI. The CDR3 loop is CASRGLAGSAIDEQFF. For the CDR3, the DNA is TGTGCCAGCAGAGGACTAGCGGGGTCGGCCATCGATGAGCAGTTCTTC. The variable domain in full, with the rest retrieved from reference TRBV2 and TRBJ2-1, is EPEVTQTPSHQVTQMGQEVILRCVPISNHLYFYWYRQILGQKVEFLVSFYNNEISEKSEIFDDQFSVERPDGSNFTLKIRSTKLEDSAMYFCASRGLAGSAIDEQFFGPGTRLTVL.

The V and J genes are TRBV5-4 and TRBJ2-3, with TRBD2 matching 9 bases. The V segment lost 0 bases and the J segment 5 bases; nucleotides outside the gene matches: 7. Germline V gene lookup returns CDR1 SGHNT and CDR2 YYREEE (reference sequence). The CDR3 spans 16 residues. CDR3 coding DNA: TGTGCCAGCAGCTTGGGCCTAGCGGGGAGCTTAGATACGCAGTATTTT. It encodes CASSLGLAGSLDTQYF.

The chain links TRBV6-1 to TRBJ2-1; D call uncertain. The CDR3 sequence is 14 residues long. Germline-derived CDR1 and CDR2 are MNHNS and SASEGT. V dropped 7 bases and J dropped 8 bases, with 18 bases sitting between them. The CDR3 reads CASTNPLGGYEQFF. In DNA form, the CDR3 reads TGTGCCAGCACTAATCCCCTTGGTGGCTATGAGCAGTTCTTC.

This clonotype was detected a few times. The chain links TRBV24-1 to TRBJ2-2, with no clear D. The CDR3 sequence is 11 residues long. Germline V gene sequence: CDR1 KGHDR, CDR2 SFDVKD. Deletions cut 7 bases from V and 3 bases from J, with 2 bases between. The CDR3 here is CATRDTGELFF. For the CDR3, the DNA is TGTGCCACCAGAGACACCGGGGAGCTGTTTTTT.

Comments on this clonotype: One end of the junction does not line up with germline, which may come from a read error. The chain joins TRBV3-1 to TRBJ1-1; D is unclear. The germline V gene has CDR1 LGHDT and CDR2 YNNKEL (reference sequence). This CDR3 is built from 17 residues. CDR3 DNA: TGTCCCAGCAGCCAAGAACCCCCAGGAGGACCGAACACTGAAGCTTTCTTT. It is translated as CPSSQEPPGGPNTEAFF.